A single sample gave rise to the 30 T cell receptor beta chains below, sequenced in a study of CD8+CD57+ T cells in acquired aplastic anemia. Template material for TCR beta VDJ and CDR3 profiling consisted of genomic DNA. TCRdb re-analysed the reads in MiXCR, keeping a single row per CDR3 protein. This table has around 200,000 distinct CDR3 sequences, roughly 65% appearing once. Patients who underwent sequencing had shown CD8+CD57+ cell expansion by flow cytometry. The specimen was sorted CD4+, CD8+, or CD8+CD57+ T cells (not recorded which) from PBMCs. Every receptor here comes from a human donor with aplastic anemia.

This clonotype was observed at least ten times. V usage is TRBV6-6 and J usage is TRBJ2-6; D is possibly TRBD2 (5 bases). The V gene lost 2 bases and the J gene lost 1 base, with 6 bases spanning the gap. Germline loops: CDR1 MNHNY, CDR2 SVGAGI (reference sequence). The CDR3 is 15 amino acids. The CDR3 loop reads CASSYEGSGANVLTF. The CDR3 DNA reads as TGTGCCAGCAGTTACGAGGGATCTGGGGCCAACGTCCTGACTTTC.

V gene TRBV6-5 combines with J gene TRBJ2-2; D remains ambiguous. Germline V gives CDR1 MNHEY, CDR2 SVGAGI. Trimming pared 0 bases from V and 8 bases from J, leaving 4 bases between. This CDR3 spans 12 amino acids. In DNA, the CDR3 is TGTGCCAGCAGTTACTCAGGTGGGGAGCTGTTTTTT. Protein sequence: CASSYSGGELFF.

This clonotype was counted once. A single base separates this from a much larger clone, so it may be a read error. The genes are TRBV6-5 and TRBJ2-2; TRBD2 aligns across 8 bases. Germline values: CDR1 MNHEY, CDR2 SVGAGI. This CDR3 is 16 amino acids long. CDR3 sequence reads: CASSYSSGGGSGELLF. In DNA, the CDR3 is TGTGCCAGCAGTTACTCGAGCGGGGGAGGGTCCGGGGAGCTGCTTTTT.

The rearrangement joins TRBV5-1 to TRBJ1-2, with 7 bases aligning to TRBD1. J was trimmed by 3 bases and V by 7 bases; bases with no gene match: 9. The germline gives CDR1 SGHRS, CDR2 YFSETQ. This CDR3 contains 14 residues. This CDR3 is CASRIRDSDYGYTF. The CDR3 coding sequence is TGCGCCAGCCGTATCCGGGACAGTGACTATGGCTACACCTTC. The variable domain in full, with the rest retrieved from reference TRBV5-1 and TRBJ1-2, is KAGVTQTPRYLIKTRGQQVTLSCSPISGHRSVSWYQQTPGQGLQFLFEYFSETQRNKGNFPGRFSGRQFSNSRSEMNVSTLELGDSALYLCASRIRDSDYGYTFGSGTRLTVV.

V gene TRBV24-1 combines with J gene TRBJ2-3; 11 nucleotides align to TRBD1. The CDR3 contains 15 residues. The germline V gene encodes CDR1 KGHDR and CDR2 SFDVKD. With 3 bases clipped from V and 3 bases from J, the junction kept 1 base outside the gene matches. The CDR3 DNA follows: TGTGCCACCAGTGATGGGGACAGGGGGACAGATACGCAGTATTTT. Translation: CATSDGDRGTDTQYF.

For this clonotype: A much larger clone sits a single nucleotide away, making a read error possible. This chain connects TRBV4-1 to TRBJ1-2; perhaps TRBD1 as D (6 bases). Between the trimmed V and J ends, which lost 0 bases and 13 bases, there was a span of 27 bases. From germline, CDR1 is MGHRA and CDR2 YSYEKL. CDR3 length: 17 amino acids. DNA for the CDR3: TGCGCCAGCAGCCAAGATACCACTGGGAAATATAAGGGGGACTGCACCTTC. The encoded protein is CASSQDTTGKYKGDCTF.

As concerns this clonotype: A read error is possible here, since a much larger clone lies one base away. In DNA, the CDR3 is TGTGCCAGCGGTCACGGGACAGGGTACACAGATACGCAGTATTTT. Its translation: CASGHGTGYTDTQYF. The chain recombines TRBV9 with TRBJ2-3, with 9 positions matching TRBD1. The CDR3 extends over 15 amino acids. The trim removed 7 bases at V and 2 bases at J, leaving 8 bases unmatched. The germline CDR1 and CDR2 sequences are SGDLS and YYNGEE.

The chain combines TRBV15 with TRBJ1-2; 8 nucleotides agree with TRBD1. The V gene's germline CDR1 is LNHNV and CDR2 YYDKDF (reference sequence). With V trimmed by 0 bases and J by 4 bases, 10 bases remained unmatched. CDR3 size: 17 residues. The CDR3 sequence: CATSRDWAGGAGYGYTF. DNA of the CDR3: TGTGCCACCAGCAGAGATTGGGCAGGGGGCGCAGGCTATGGCTACACCTTC.

Details on this clonotype: The junction differs from germline at one of its ends, possibly a read error. The chain joins TRBV20-1 to TRBJ2-5; D tentatively reads TRBD1 or TRBD2 (6 bases each). The CDR3 extends over 14 amino acids. CDR1 is DFQATT and CDR2 is SNEGSKA in the germline V gene (reference sequence). This chain's CDR3 is CSASKGEEQETLYF. DNA for the CDR3: TGCAGTGCTAGTAAGGGGGAGGAACAAGAGACCCTGTACTTC.

This clonotype has ten or more counts. The genes are TRBV4-2 and TRBJ1-2; 7 bases match TRBD1. After removal of 10 bases from V and 5 bases from J, the junction contained 4 bases not matched to a gene. Germline V gene data show CDR1 as LGHNA and CDR2 as YNFKEQ. This CDR3 is built from 11 residues. The CDR3 bases are TGTGCCACCACAGGGGAGTATGGCTACACCTTC. This gives the protein CATTGEYGYTF.

The chain couples TRBV15 to TRBJ2-7, with D perhaps matching TRBD1 or TRBD2 (6 bases each). The CDR3 covers 16 residues. The ends were cut back, 0 bases at V and 0 bases at J, with 12 bases in the middle. In germline, CDR1 is LNHNV, CDR2 YYDKDF (reference sequence). This CDR3 reads CATSRDRGTTSYEQYF. The CDR3 DNA reads as TGTGCCACCAGCAGAGACCGGGGGACAACCTCCTACGAGCAGTACTTC.

This clonotype was seen at least ten times. The chain carries TRBV7-9 and TRBJ2-5, with 8 nucleotides matching TRBD2. The CDR3 runs to 14 residues. With 1 base clipped from V and 5 bases from J, the junction kept 3 bases outside the gene matches. In germline, CDR1 is SEHNR, CDR2 FQNEAQ (reference sequence). CDR3 region: CASSLGGTSETQYF. DNA for the CDR3: TGTGCCAGCAGCTTAGGAGGGACTAGTGAGACCCAGTACTTC.

This clonotype has a count of ten or more. The chain links TRBV10-3 to TRBJ2-7; 9 bases fit TRBD1. Trimming cost V 11 bases and J 6 bases; bases outside gene matches: 11. The length of the CDR3 is 13 residues. The germline CDR1 and CDR2 sequences are ENHRY and SYGVKD. The CDR3, as DNA: TGTGCCGCCAGATCCGGGACAGGGAGCGAGCAGTACTTC. Residues: CAARSGTGSEQYF.

DNA for the CDR3: TGTGCCACCAGTGATGGAGGGACCCAGTACTTC. It encodes CATSDGGTQYF. The chain recombines TRBV24-1 with TRBJ2-5; TRBD2 is a possible D gene (5 bases). V lost 3 bases and J 7 bases, leaving 5 bases between the germline ends. This CDR3 is built from 11 residues. Germline values: CDR1 KGHDR, CDR2 SFDVKD.

The chain combines TRBV15 with TRBJ1-4; 8 nucleotides agree with TRBD1. This CDR3 has 13 amino acids. CDR1 is LNHNV, CDR2 YYDKDF, per germline (reference sequence). With 4 bases clipped from V and 7 bases from J, the junction kept 2 bases outside the gene matches. The CDR3 loop reads CATSTDRVEKLFF. DNA of the CDR3: TGTGCCACCAGCACGGACAGGGTTGAAAAACTGTTTTTT.

This clonotype was detected ten times or more. The chain has TRBV4-1 and TRBJ2-1; 8 bases line up with TRBD1. The V segment lost 3 bases and the J segment 13 bases; nucleotides outside the gene matches: 8. There are 13 residues in the CDR3. Germline CDR1 is MGHRA and CDR2 is YSYEKL. The DNA of the CDR3 is TGCGCCAGCAGCCAGTTAGCCGGGACAGGTCAGTTCTTC. Amino acids: CASSQLAGTGQFF.

The chain uses TRBV2 and TRBJ1-2; D ambiguous. CDR3 length: 14 residues. V lost 6 bases and J lost 7, with 18 bases in between. Looked up from germline, CDR1 is SNHLY and CDR2 is FYNNEI. The CDR3 DNA follows: TGTGCCAGCAGAAGAGGAACAAGTTTCTTTGGCTACACCTTC. This gives the protein CASRRGTSFFGYTF. Complete variable domain (other parts from reference TRBV2 and TRBJ1-2): EPEVTQTPSHQVTQMGQEVILRCVPISNHLYFYWYRQILGQKVEFLVSFYNNEISEKSEIFDDQFSVERPDGSNFTLKIRSTKLEDSAMYFCASRRGTSFFGYTFGSGTRLTVV.

The J gene is TRBJ1-5, the V gene TRBV15; D remains ambiguous. CDR1 LNHNV and CDR2 YYDKDF come from the germline V gene (reference sequence). The CDR3 sequence is 14 residues long. The V and J ends lost 0 bases and 7 bases respectively, with 10 bases between them. The DNA for the CDR3 is TGTGCCACCAGCAGAGATCCCACTAGGCAGCCCCAGCATTTT. Its protein is CATSRDPTRQPQHF.

This clonotype was picked up many times. This sequence joins TRBV11-2 and TRBJ2-6, with TRBD1 as a possible D gene (5 bases). The CDR3 covers 16 residues. V lost 4 bases, J lost 0 bases, and 10 bases lay in between. From germline, CDR1 is SGHAT and CDR2 FQNNGV. CDR3 nucleotides: TGTGCCAGCAGCTCCGACAGATTCTCTGGGGCCAACGTCCTGACTTTC. Protein: CASSSDRFSGANVLTF.

This clonotype has just a few counts. This may arise from a read error, as a much more abundant clone is one base away. CDR3 bases: TGTGCCAGCAGCGGTACATCAAACACCATATATTTT. This codes for CASSGTSNTIYF. This chain links TRBV5-4 with TRBJ1-3, with D uncertain. The V gene lost 4 bases and the J gene lost 6 bases, with 8 bases spanning the gap. The length of the CDR3 is 12 residues. From germline, CDR1 is SGHNT and CDR2 YYREEE (reference sequence).

This clonotype was picked up many times. The chain recombines TRBV5-1 with TRBJ1-1, with 9 bases identical to TRBD1. V lost 3 bases and J lost 4; bases outside the gene matches: 10. Germline CDR1 and CDR2: SGHRS and YFSETQ. CDR3 length: 16 amino acids. CDR3 nucleotides: TGCGCCAGCAGCTCCCGGGACAGGGAGTTGACCACTGAAGCTTTCTTT. Its protein is CASSSRDRELTTEAFF.

This sequence joins TRBV29-1 and TRBJ1-2; TRBD1 matches at 7 bases. The V gene end was trimmed by 5 bases and the J gene end by 2 bases; junction bases not matched to a gene: 8. The CDR3 loop spans 14 amino acids. Germline loops: CDR1 SQVTM, CDR2 ANQGSEA. The CDR3 spells CSVPPTGRNYGYTF. The CDR3 DNA reads TGCAGCGTTCCTCCGACAGGGCGAAACTATGGCTACACCTTC.

The CDR3 loop is CASTETSSTDTQYF. The CDR3 DNA is TGTGCCAGCACCGAAACTTCTAGCACAGATACGCAGTATTTT. The rearrangement joins TRBV2 to TRBJ2-3, with no clear D. Per the germline V gene, CDR1 is SNHLY and CDR2 is FYNNEI. The CDR3 loop spans 14 amino acids. V lost 7 bases, J lost 0 bases, and 11 bases lay in between. The full variable domain, with the rest looked up from reference TRBV2 and TRBJ2-3, is EPEVTQTPSHQVTQMGQEVILRCVPISNHLYFYWYRQILGQKVEFLVSFYNNEISEKSEIFDDQFSVERPDGSNFTLKIRSTKLEDSAMYFCASTETSSTDTQYFGPGTRLTVL.

This chain joins TRBV7-2 and TRBJ2-7, with unresolved D. V shed 4 bases and J shed 2 bases, with 9 bases lying between them. The CDR3 runs 13 residues. CDR1 and CDR2 from the germline V gene are SGHTA and FQGNSA. CDR3 sequence reads: CASSWQMTYEQYF. CDR3 bases: TGTGCCAGCAGCTGGCAGATGACCTACGAGCAGTACTTC.

This CDR3 is CSARLLTSTDTQYF. Here the CDR3 DNA reads TGCAGTGCTAGACTCCTGACTAGCACAGATACGCAGTATTTT. This chain links TRBV20-1 with TRBJ2-3; D not certain. The CDR3 has 14 residues. The V gene lost 2 bases and the J gene lost 0 bases, with 9 bases spanning the gap. Germline loops: CDR1 DFQATT, CDR2 SNEGSKA (reference sequence).

This clonotype was seen a single time. The rearrangement joins TRBV10-3 to TRBJ1-1; D ambiguous. CDR3 length: 15 residues. Trimming stripped 4 bases from V and 4 bases from J, with 16 bases between. The germline CDR1 and CDR2 sequences are ENHRY and SYGVKD. The CDR3, as DNA: TGTGCCATCAGTGGGGCCGGGAGTGGCGGCACTGAAGCTTTCTTT. This sequence encodes CAISGAGSGGTEAFF.

This clonotype was picked up many times. This chain uses TRBV6-6 with TRBJ1-2, with 10 bases matching TRBD1. The V segment lost 3 bases and the J segment 4 bases; nucleotides outside the gene matches: 5. The CDR3 is made up of 15 amino acids. Germline loops: CDR1 MNHNY, CDR2 SVGAGI (reference sequence). This CDR3 is CASSYLGQGLYGYTF. As DNA, the CDR3 is TGTGCCAGCAGTTATTTGGGACAGGGGCTCTATGGCTACACCTTC.

This clonotype was counted a few times. The gene calls are TRBV20-1 and TRBJ2-3; 9 positions agree with TRBD2. The CDR3 is 15 residues long. Germline assignment: CDR1 DFQATT and CDR2 SNEGSKA (reference sequence). Losses at the gene ends were 6 bases for V and 0 bases for J; bases not matched to a gene: 7. CDR3 loop: CSAPPGLASTDTQYF. CDR3 bases: TGCAGTGCCCCGCCGGGACTAGCTAGCACAGATACGCAGTATTTT.

The rearrangement uses TRBV7-3 and TRBJ2-1; 14 positions agree with TRBD2. J was trimmed by 5 bases and V by 2 bases; bases with no gene match: 8. The CDR3 consists of 18 residues. Looked up from germline, CDR1 is SGHTA and CDR2 is FQGTGA. CDR3 in DNA: TGTGCCAGCAGCTTATACGGGACTAGCGGGGGTGAGGACAATGAGCAGTTCTTC. Translating gives CASSLYGTSGGEDNEQFF. The variable domain in full, completed from reference TRBV7-3 and TRBJ2-1, reads GAGVSQTPSNKVTEKGKYVELRCDPISGHTALYWYRQSLGQGPEFLIYFQGTGAADDSGLPNDRFFAVRPEGSVSTLKIQRTERGDSAVYLCASSLYGTSGGEDNEQFFGPGTRLTVL.

In its sample, this clonotype was seen many times. The chain joins TRBV4-1 to TRBJ1-2; D possibly corresponds to TRBD1 (5 bases). Germline V CDR1 and CDR2: MGHRA, YSYEKL. The CDR3 is made up of 17 amino acids. Trimming cost V 4 bases and J 0 bases, with 18 bases left between them. The CDR3 DNA follows: TGCGCCAGCAGCCCCGGACACCTTCAAGGGGCTAACTATGGCTACACCTTC. Translating it yields CASSPGHLQGANYGYTF.